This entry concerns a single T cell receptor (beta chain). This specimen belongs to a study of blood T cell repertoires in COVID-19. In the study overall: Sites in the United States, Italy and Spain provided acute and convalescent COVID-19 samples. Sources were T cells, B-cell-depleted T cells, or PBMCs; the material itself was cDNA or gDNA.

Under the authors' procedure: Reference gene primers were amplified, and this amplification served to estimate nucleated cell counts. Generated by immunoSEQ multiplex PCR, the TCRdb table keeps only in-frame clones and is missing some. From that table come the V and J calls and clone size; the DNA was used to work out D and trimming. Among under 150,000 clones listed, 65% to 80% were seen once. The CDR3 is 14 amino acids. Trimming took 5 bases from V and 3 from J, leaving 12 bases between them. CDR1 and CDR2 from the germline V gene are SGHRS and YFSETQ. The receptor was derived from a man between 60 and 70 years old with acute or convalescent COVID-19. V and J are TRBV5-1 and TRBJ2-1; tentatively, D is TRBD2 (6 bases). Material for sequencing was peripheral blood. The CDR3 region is CASSKTTSYNEQFF. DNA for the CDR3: TGCGCCAGCAGTAAAACGACTAGCTACAATGAGCAGTTCTTC.